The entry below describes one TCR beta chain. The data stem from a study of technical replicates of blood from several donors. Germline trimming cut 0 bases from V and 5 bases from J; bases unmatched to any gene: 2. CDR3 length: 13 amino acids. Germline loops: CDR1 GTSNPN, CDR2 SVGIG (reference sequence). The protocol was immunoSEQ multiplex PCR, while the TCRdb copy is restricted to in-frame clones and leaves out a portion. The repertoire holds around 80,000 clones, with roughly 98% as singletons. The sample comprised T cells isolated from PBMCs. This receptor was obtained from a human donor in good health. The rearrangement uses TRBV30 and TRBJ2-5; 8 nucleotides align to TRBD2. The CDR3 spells CAWSVQRGETQYF. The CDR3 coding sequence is TGTGCCTGGAGTGTACAGCGGGGGGAGACCCAGTACTTC.